The 27 T cell receptor beta chains in this list originate from one sample, sequenced in a study of spatial heterogeneity in lung cancer. Specified time point: sample taken at primary tumor resection. Unsorted samples of tumor, nontumor lung or frozen PBMC had their whole RNA sequenced. TCRdb re-called the 5' RACE reads with MiXCR, one entry per CDR3 protein. The table lists approximately 12,000 distinct CDR3 sequences, about 6% of them singletons, with around 10% in the top ten. This material consisted of normal lung tissue next to the tumor, taken at surgery. The receptor set was obtained from a male donor with early-stage non-small cell lung cancer.

Worth noting for this clonotype: This beta chain is an unintended read in a library built for alpha chains; its size means little. V usage is TRBV11-2 and J usage is TRBJ2-2; D is unclear. V lost 0 bases to trimming and J lost 2 bases, with 4 bases between them. Germline V gene data show CDR1 as SGHAT and CDR2 as FQNNGV. This CDR3 has 14 amino acids. CDR3 loop: CASSLEINTGELFF. The DNA for the CDR3 is TGTGCCAGCAGCTTAGAAATAAACACCGGGGAGCTGTTTTTT.

This clonotype was observed a few times. With the library built for alpha chains, this beta chain is off target and its frequency is not meaningful. The V gene is TRBV20-1, the J gene TRBJ2-5; D remains ambiguous. The CDR3 has 15 residues. Germline lookup yields CDR1 DFQATT and CDR2 SNEGSKA (reference sequence). V lost 3 bases and J 4 bases, leaving 18 bases between the germline ends. Here the CDR3 DNA reads TGCAGTGCTAGCCCTCCCTGGGCAGGAATAGAGACCCAGTACTTC. This translates into CSASPPWAGIETQYF.

This clonotype was counted ten times or more. This beta chain is a stray sequence in a library constructed for alpha chains; its clone size is not meaningful. The chain is built from TRBV6-4 and TRBJ1-5; D uncertain. This CDR3 is built from 16 residues. Trimming removed 6 bases from V and 7 bases from J, with 22 bases in between. The germline V gene has CDR1 MRHNA and CDR2 SNTAGT. The CDR3 loop reads CASRYSPGKGRQPQHF. DNA for the CDR3: TGTGCCAGCAGATACTCACCCGGGAAGGGTCGGCAGCCCCAGCATTTT.

This clonotype was recorded at least ten times. This beta chain is off target for a library built for alpha chains, so its abundance means little. The chain combines TRBV12-3 or TRBV12-4 with TRBJ2-1; perhaps TRBD1 as D (6 bases). Between the trimmed V and J ends, which lost 5 bases and 4 bases, there was a span of 18 bases. The length of the CDR3 is 16 residues. CDR3 protein: CASSQTGLGIYNEQFF. CDR3 DNA: TGTGCCAGCAGTCAAACAGGGCTGGGAATATACAATGAGCAGTTCTTC.

This clonotype was detected ten times or more. The size of this beta chain means little, since it is a stray read in a library made for alpha chains. The J gene is TRBJ2-2, the V gene TRBV12-5; 8 nucleotides match TRBD1. V lost 4 bases and J lost 4; bases outside the gene matches: 5. This CDR3 comprises 15 residues. CDR1 and CDR2 from the germline V gene are LGHNT and FRNRAP. The CDR3 here is CASGSGQGFTGELFF. In DNA form, the CDR3 reads TGTGCTAGTGGTTCCGGACAGGGATTCACCGGGGAGCTGTTTTTT. The variable domain in full, with the rest retrieved from reference TRBV12-5 and TRBJ2-2, is DARVTQTPRHKVTEMGQEVTMRCQPILGHNTVFWYRQTMMQGLELLAYFRNRAPLDDSGMPKDRFSAEMPDATLATLKIQPSEPRDSAVYFCASGSGQGFTGELFFGEGSRLTVL.

This clonotype was counted ten times or more. Because the library targeted alpha chains, this beta chain is an off-target read whose size means little. The V call is TRBV4-2, the J call TRBJ1-1; TRBD1 matches at 9 bases. There are 14 residues in the CDR3. V lost 4 bases, J lost 7 bases, and 7 bases stayed unmatched. The germline V gene has CDR1 LGHNA and CDR2 YNFKEQ. CDR3 sequence reads: CASSPTGGRDEAFF. CDR3 bases: TGTGCCAGCAGCCCGACAGGGGGACGGGATGAAGCTTTCTTT.

This clonotype has at least ten counts. This beta chain is a stray read from a library made for alpha chains; its abundance is not meaningful. V usage is TRBV7-6 and J usage is TRBJ2-7; D is undetermined. Germline-derived CDR1 and CDR2 are SGHVS and FNYEAQ. The V and J ends lost 1 base and 0 bases respectively, with 7 bases between them. CDR3 size: 14 residues. CDR3 region: CASSLGSVSYEQYF. The CDR3 region has the DNA TGTGCCAGCAGCTTAGGGAGCGTCTCCTACGAGCAGTACTTC.

This clonotype was counted ten times or more. This beta chain represents an off-target read in a library built for alpha chains; its size is of limited meaning. The V gene is TRBV4-2, the J gene TRBJ1-4; D might be TRBD1 (6 bases). V was pared by 4 bases and J by 4 bases, with 13 bases between. Germline V gives CDR1 LGHNA, CDR2 YNFKEQ. The CDR3 is made up of 15 amino acids. CDR3 protein: CASSRGQKVNEKLFF. CDR3 sequence (DNA): TGTGCCAGCAGCCGCGGACAGAAAGTTAATGAAAAACTGTTTTTT.

Concerning this clonotype: A library made for alpha chains picked up this beta chain off target, so its size means little. The J gene is TRBJ2-5, the V gene TRBV2; D is unclear. Trimming took off 4 bases at V and 4 bases at J, with 10 bases between the two ends. CDR1 SNHLY and CDR2 FYNNEI come from the germline V gene. The length of the CDR3 is 13 residues. Here the CDR3 reads CASSASGGETQYF. For the CDR3, the DNA is TGTGCCAGCAGTGCGTCGGGCGGAGAGACCCAGTACTTC.

This clonotype has more than one count but fewer than ten. A library made for alpha chains picked up this beta chain off target, so its size means little. V and J are TRBV6-5 and TRBJ2-2; a weak D match, TRBD2 (5 bases). This CDR3 comprises 16 residues. Deletions cut 6 bases from V and 4 bases from J, with 18 bases between. Per germline, CDR1 MNHEY and CDR2 SVGAGI. CDR3 DNA: TGTGCCAGCAGACCTGGGAGAGCGAGTTTCACCGGGGAGCTGTTTTTT. This codes for CASRPGRASFTGELFF.

This clonotype came up many times. This beta chain slipped into a library made for alpha chains as a stray read, so its size is not meaningful. The gene calls are TRBV24-1 and TRBJ2-7; 12 bases line up with TRBD1. Germline V gene data show CDR1 as KGHDR and CDR2 as SFDVKD. V shed 4 bases, J shed 4 bases, and the junction held 10 bases outside the gene matches. The CDR3 has 17 amino acids. The CDR3 sequence: CATSEPLRDRGRYEQYF. The CDR3, as DNA: TGTGCCACCAGTGAACCGCTCCGGGACAGGGGGCGGTACGAGCAGTACTTC.

This clonotype was counted ten times or more. Because the library targeted alpha chains, this beta chain is an off-target read whose size means little. J is TRBJ1-3 and V is TRBV9; D unresolved. This CDR3 contains 14 residues. Germline CDR1 and CDR2: SGDLS and YYNGEE. V lost 0 bases and J 0 bases, leaving 4 bases between the germline ends. This CDR3 is CASSVGNSGNTIYF. CDR3 DNA: TGTGCCAGCAGCGTAGGCAACTCTGGAAACACCATATATTTT.

In the case of this clonotype: Since it is a stray read in a library aimed at alpha chains, this beta chain has a size that is not meaningful. This chain uses TRBV12-3 or TRBV12-4 with TRBJ2-5; D call uncertain. The V end was cut by 3 bases, the J end by 5 bases, with 19 bases between. The length of the CDR3 is 16 residues. The CDR3 nucleotides read TGTGCCAGCAGTTTTGATGGCAGTGCTCGACTTGAGACCCAGTACTTC. This encodes CASSFDGSARLETQYF.

This clonotype occurred many times. Because this beta chain is a stray read in a library intended to capture alpha chains, its abundance should not be given much weight. This sequence joins TRBV24-1 and TRBJ2-2, with D perhaps matching TRBD2 (6 bases). Per the germline V gene, CDR1 is KGHDR and CDR2 is SFDVKD. The CDR3 is 16 residues long. V shed 5 bases and J shed 4 bases, with 16 bases lying between them. For the CDR3, the DNA is TGTGCCACCAGTGTTGGAGGGAAAAGTGGCACCGGGGAGCTGTTTTTT. This encodes CATSVGGKSGTGELFF.

This clonotype was seen ten or more times. This beta chain is an unintended read in a library built for alpha chains; its size means little. The chain couples TRBV18 to TRBJ1-1; 7 bases map to TRBD1. CDR3 size: 15 residues. V gave up 4 bases and J gave up 3 bases; unmatched junction bases: 8. Looked up from germline, CDR1 is KGHSH and CDR2 is LQKENI. The CDR3, as DNA: TGTGCCAGCTCACGAAACAGGGGAGGATACACTGAAGCTTTCTTT. It codes for CASSRNRGGYTEAFF.

This clonotype was counted ten times or more. The library was prepared for alpha chains; this beta chain is a stray read, so its frequency means little. This chain connects TRBV6-1 to TRBJ2-7; D is perhaps TRBD2 (5 bases). The CDR3 loop spans 14 amino acids. Germline-derived CDR1 and CDR2 are MNHNS and SASEGT. V lost 2 bases and J 0 bases, leaving 8 bases between the germline ends. The CDR3 loop reads CASSEYGISYEQYF. The CDR3 nucleotides are TGTGCCAGCAGTGAATACGGGATCTCCTACGAGCAGTACTTC.

By share, this clonotype counts as medium-sized. This beta chain slipped into a library made for alpha chains as a stray read, so its size is not meaningful. The chain couples TRBV6-6 to TRBJ2-5; maybe TRBD1 (6 bases). CDR1 is MNHNY and CDR2 is SVGAGI in the germline V gene (reference sequence). V was trimmed by 2 bases and J by 5 bases, leaving 12 bases between them. The CDR3 has 14 amino acids. This chain's CDR3 is CASSYDTGRETQYF. In nucleotides, the CDR3 is TGTGCCAGCAGTTACGATACAGGGCGGGAGACCCAGTACTTC.

This clonotype is medium-sized (0.01 to 0.1%) by share. This beta chain is a stray sequence in a library constructed for alpha chains; its clone size is not meaningful. The chain joins TRBV7-2 to TRBJ1-3; no firm D call. CDR1 and CDR2 (germline): SGHTA, FQGNSA. The V gene lost 1 base and the J gene lost 5 bases, with 3 bases spanning the gap. CDR3 length equals 12 residues. The CDR3 DNA is TGTGCCAGCAGCTTAGAAAGAAACACCATATATTTT. Translated: CASSLERNTIYF.

Remarks on this clonotype: This beta chain turned up in a library designed for alpha chains; as an off-target read, its abundance says little. This chain connects TRBV12-3 or TRBV12-4 to TRBJ1-2; 8 nucleotides line up with TRBD1. This CDR3 spans 15 amino acids. The junction had 9 bases not matched to a gene; V was cut back by 6 bases and J by 3 bases. The DNA of the CDR3 is TGTGCCAGCAGCTCCTACCGACAGGGGTACTATGGCTACACCTTC. Its translation is CASSSYRQGYYGYTF.

This clonotype came up many times. Because this beta chain is a stray read in a library intended to capture alpha chains, its abundance should not be given much weight. The chain joins TRBV12-3 or TRBV12-4 to TRBJ1-2; 8 nucleotides line up with TRBD1. The V gene end was trimmed by 4 bases and the J gene end by 4 bases; junction bases not matched to a gene: 5. This CDR3 has 14 amino acids. CDR3 bases: TGTGCCAGCAGTTCTGGGACAGGCATCTATGGCTACACCTTC. This encodes CASSSGTGIYGYTF.

By sample share, this clonotype is medium-sized. Since it is a stray read in a library aimed at alpha chains, this beta chain has a size that is not meaningful. The chain carries TRBV5-6 and TRBJ1-1, with TRBD1 as a possible D gene (5 bases). The CDR3 spans 14 residues. Germline V gene lookup returns CDR1 SGHDT and CDR2 YYEEEE. Trimming removed 1 base from V and 0 bases from J, with 7 bases in between. CDR3 amino acids: CASSLKGMNTEAFF. CDR3 nucleotide sequence: TGTGCCAGCAGCTTGAAGGGGATGAACACTGAAGCTTTCTTT.

This clonotype was seen many times. With the library built for alpha chains, this beta chain is off target and its frequency is not meaningful. The chain joins TRBV7-2 to TRBJ1-1; D unclear. In germline, CDR1 is SGHTA, CDR2 FQGNSA. Trimming left V 1 base short and J 8 bases short, with 8 bases between. The CDR3 runs to 12 residues. CDR3 residues: CASSLGLGEAFF. The CDR3 region has the DNA TGTGCCAGCAGCTTAGGACTGGGGGAAGCTTTCTTT.

This clonotype appeared many times. This beta chain is off target for a library built for alpha chains, so its abundance means little. The chain couples TRBV24-1 to TRBJ2-1; unclear D gene. This CDR3 is 15 amino acids long. CDR1 and CDR2 (germline): KGHDR, SFDVKD. The V and J ends lost 3 bases and 5 bases respectively, with 13 bases between them. CDR3 region: CATSDPGPGDNEQFF. CDR3 bases: TGTGCCACCAGTGATCCCGGACCTGGGGACAATGAGCAGTTCTTC.

This clonotype was found many times. This beta chain is a stray read from a library made for alpha chains; its abundance is not meaningful. The CDR3: CASSQTGLKTNEQFF. CDR3 DNA sequence: TGTGCCAGCAGCCAGACAGGATTAAAGACCAATGAGCAGTTCTTC. The chain recombines TRBV27 with TRBJ2-1; maybe TRBD1 (6 bases). In germline, CDR1 is MNHEY, CDR2 SMNVEV (reference sequence). Between the trimmed V and J ends, which lost 6 bases and 6 bases, there was a span of 18 bases. The CDR3 runs to 15 residues.

Ten or more counts support this clonotype. This beta chain is an unintended read in a library built for alpha chains; its size means little. V and J are TRBV2 and TRBJ2-3, with D perhaps matching TRBD2 (6 bases). The CDR3 runs to 13 residues. Germline CDR1 and CDR2: SNHLY and FYNNEI. V was cut by 8 bases and J by 4 bases, with 13 bases left in between. This chain's CDR3 is CASWGVGPDTQYF. In DNA form, the CDR3 reads TGTGCCAGCTGGGGGGTGGGCCCAGATACGCAGTATTTT.

In its sample, this clonotype was seen a few times. In a library made to pick up alpha chains, this beta chain is a stray read with a size that means little. The CDR3 coding sequence is TGCGCCAGCAGCTTCGACGGGAGCTCCTACAATGAGCAGTTCTTC. This codes for CASSFDGSSYNEQFF. The chain employs TRBV5-1 and TRBJ2-1; D may be TRBD2 (6 bases). This CDR3 spans 15 amino acids. CDR1 is SGHRS, CDR2 YFSETQ, per germline. V was pared by 2 bases and J by 0 bases, with 9 bases between.

Details on this clonotype: The library was designed around alpha chains, so this beta chain is a stray read whose abundance carries little weight. The genes are TRBV20-1 and TRBJ2-3; D might be TRBD2 (6 bases). V was trimmed by 0 bases and J by 0 bases, leaving 19 bases between them. Germline CDR1 DFQATT, CDR2 SNEGSKA (reference sequence). The CDR3 runs 18 residues. CDR3 in amino acids: CSAREKLIGTLSTDTQYF. DNA for the CDR3: TGCAGTGCTAGAGAGAAATTGATTGGGACTTTGAGCACAGATACGCAGTATTTT.